This T cell receptor beta chain was captured in a study of blood T cell repertoires in COVID-19. Study-level background: COVID-19 samples collected from the United States, Italy and Spain covered acute and convalescent phases. Sources were T cells, B-cell-depleted T cells, or PBMCs; the material itself was cDNA or gDNA.

CDR1 is LNHDA and CDR2 is SQIVND in the germline V gene (reference sequence). The V end lost 4 bases, the J end lost 1 base, and 12 bases lay between the germline ends. The CDR3 runs 15 residues. Original data processing: Estimation of nucleated cell counts relied on the amplification of reference gene primers. Using immunoSEQ multiplex PCR, the repertoire was profiled, and TCRdb retains in-frame clones only, with some absent. That table furnishes V, J and clone size, whereas the DNA furnished D and trimming. In the table there are around 200,000 clones, about 90% of which are singletons. V is TRBV19 and J is TRBJ2-3, with D uncertain. Input material: peripheral blood. The receptor was derived from a man aged 18 to 30 with active or convalescent COVID-19. CDR3 DNA: TGTGCCAGTAGTAAGCGTTCCCTTGGCACAGATACGCAGTATTTT. This encodes CASSKRSLGTDTQYF.